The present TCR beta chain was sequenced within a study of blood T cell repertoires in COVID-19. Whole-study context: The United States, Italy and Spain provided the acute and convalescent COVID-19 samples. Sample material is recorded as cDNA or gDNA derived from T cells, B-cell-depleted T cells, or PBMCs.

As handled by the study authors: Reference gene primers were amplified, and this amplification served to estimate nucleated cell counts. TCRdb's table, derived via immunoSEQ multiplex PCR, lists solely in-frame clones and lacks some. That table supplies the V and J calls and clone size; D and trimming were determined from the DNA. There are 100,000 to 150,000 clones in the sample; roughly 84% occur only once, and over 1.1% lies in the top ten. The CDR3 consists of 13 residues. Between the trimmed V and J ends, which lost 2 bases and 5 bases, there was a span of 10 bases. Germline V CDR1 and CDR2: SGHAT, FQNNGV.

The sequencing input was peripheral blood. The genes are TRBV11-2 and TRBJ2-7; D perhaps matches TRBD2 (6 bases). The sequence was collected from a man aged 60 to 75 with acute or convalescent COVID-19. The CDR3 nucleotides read TGTGCCAGCAGCTTAATCGGAGGGCACGAGCAGTACTTC. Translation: CASSLIGGHEQYF.